This T cell receptor beta chain was captured by sequencing in a study of shared clonotypes between healthy human individuals. Study results and caveats: In the sorted subsets, rarefaction showed sequencing was incomplete despite large depth. Tissues were not sampled, only blood, and their repertoires likely differ.

Method: immunoSEQ multiplex PCR; TCRdb's copy keeps in-frame clones and lacks some. This sample has approximately 620,000 clones; almost 97% occur once, and the top ten carry around 0.06%. Worth noting for this clone: Its antigen remains unidentified.

The V and J ends lost 3 bases and 7 bases respectively, with 9 bases between them. There are 12 residues in the CDR3. Germline-derived CDR1 and CDR2 are MDHEN and SYDVKM. CD45RA+ naive and CD45RA-negative memory subsets were separated from CD4+ cells. The TCR sequence derives from a woman aged 25 to 39 in good health. Source material: naive CD4+ T cells sorted from blood. Described subset: CD45RA+ positively selected. The J gene is TRBJ1-1, the V gene TRBV28, with D unresolved. CDR3 nucleotide sequence: TGTGCCAGCAGTTTGACGGGAGGTGAAGCTTTCTTT. Translated, it gives CASSLTGGEAFF.